This T cell receptor (beta chain) emerged from a study of T cell changes during pregnancy in multiple sclerosis. Assay: immunoSEQ multiplex PCR; the TCRdb copy retains only in-frame clones and omits some. Counted here are 70,000 to 80,000 clones, more than 90% occurring once; the ten biggest clones make up 3% to 4.5%. CDR1 is SNHLY and CDR2 is FYNNEI in the germline V gene. The CDR3 covers 14 residues. Trimming left V 3 bases short and J 8 bases short, with 13 bases between. Sequenced here: peripheral blood, sampled after pregnancy. The sequence was collected from a female donor in good health, enrolled as a control in a pregnancy study. The chain combines TRBV2 with TRBJ1-4; the D is unclear. The CDR3 DNA sequence: TGTGCCAGCAGTGAGCCCGGACTGGAGGAAAAACTGTTTTTT. This sequence encodes CASSEPGLEEKLFF.